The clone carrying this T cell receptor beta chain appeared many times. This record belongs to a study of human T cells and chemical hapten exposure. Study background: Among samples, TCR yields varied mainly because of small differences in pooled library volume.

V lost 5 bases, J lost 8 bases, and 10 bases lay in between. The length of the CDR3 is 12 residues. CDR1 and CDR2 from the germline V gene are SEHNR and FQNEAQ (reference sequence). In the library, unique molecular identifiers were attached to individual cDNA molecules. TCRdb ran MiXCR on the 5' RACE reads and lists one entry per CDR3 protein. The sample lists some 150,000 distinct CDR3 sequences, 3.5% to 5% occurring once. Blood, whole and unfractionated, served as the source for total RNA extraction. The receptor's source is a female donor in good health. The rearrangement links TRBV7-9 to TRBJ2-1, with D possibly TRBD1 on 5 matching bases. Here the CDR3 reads CASSPRVDEQFF. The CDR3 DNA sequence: TGTGCCAGCAGCCCCAGGGTTGATGAGCAGTTCTTC.